Below are 4 T cell receptor beta chains sequenced from a single sample in a study of blood T cell repertoires in COVID-19. Sequenced by immunoSEQ multiplex PCR; TCRdb stores in-frame clones only, minus some. The sample includes about 63,000 clones, more than 70% of them seen just once. Sequenced sample: peripheral blood. All receptors derive from a human donor in a cohort sampled during active COVID-19.

The V and J genes are TRBV21-1 and TRBJ2-6; the D call of TRBD2 is as the table states it, not checked on the DNA. TRBV21-1 is annotated as a pseudogene. This CDR3 is 16 amino acids long. This CDR3 reads CASSKGAGSGANVLTF. CDR3 DNA sequence: TGTGCCAGCAGCAAAGGCGCGGGGTCTGGGGCCAACGTCCTGACTTTC.

The genes are TRBV7-9 and TRBJ1-6; D is unresolved. Per the germline V gene, CDR1 is SEHNR and CDR2 is FQNEAQ (reference sequence). The CDR3 runs 14 residues. Trimming left V 3 bases short and J 12 bases short, with 15 bases between. The CDR3 loop is CASSFRESEKPLHF. CDR3 sequence (DNA): TGTGCCAGCAGCTTTAGGGAGTCAGAAAAACCCCTCCACTTT.

This clone appeared a single time. The chain carries TRBV4-2 and TRBJ2-3; 9 bases are shared with TRBD2. This CDR3 is 16 amino acids long. The V segment lost 0 bases and the J segment 6 bases; nucleotides outside the gene matches: 7. Germline V gene sequence: CDR1 LGHNA, CDR2 YNFKEQ. The CDR3 here is CASSQDGAGGGDTQYF. CDR3 in DNA: TGTGCCAGCAGCCAAGACGGAGCGGGGGGCGGCGATACGCAGTATTTT.

The J gene is TRBJ2-7, the V gene TRBV30; a possible D gene is TRBD1 (5 bases). The CDR3 runs 13 residues. Trimming stripped 3 bases from V and 5 bases from J, with 14 bases between. CDR1 and CDR2 from the germline V gene are GTSNPN and SVGIG (reference sequence). As DNA, the CDR3 is TGTGCCTGGAGGGGGCAGGGTGGCCACGAGCAGTACTTC. Its translation: CAWRGQGGHEQYF.